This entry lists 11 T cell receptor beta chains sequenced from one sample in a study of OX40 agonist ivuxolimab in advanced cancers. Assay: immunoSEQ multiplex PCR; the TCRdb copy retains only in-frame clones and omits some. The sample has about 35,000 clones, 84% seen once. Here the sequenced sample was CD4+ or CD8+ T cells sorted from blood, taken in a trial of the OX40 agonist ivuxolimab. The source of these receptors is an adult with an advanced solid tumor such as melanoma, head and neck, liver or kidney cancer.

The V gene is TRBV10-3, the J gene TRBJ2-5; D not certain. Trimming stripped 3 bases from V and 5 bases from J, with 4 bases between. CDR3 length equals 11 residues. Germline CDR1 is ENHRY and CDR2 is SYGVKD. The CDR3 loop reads CAISDLETQYF. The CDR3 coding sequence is TGTGCCATCAGTGATCTGGAGACCCAGTACTTC.

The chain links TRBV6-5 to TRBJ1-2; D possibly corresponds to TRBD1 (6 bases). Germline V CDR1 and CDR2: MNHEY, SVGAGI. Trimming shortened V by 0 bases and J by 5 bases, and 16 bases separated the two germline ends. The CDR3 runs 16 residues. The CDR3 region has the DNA TGTGCCAGCAGTTACTCGTCGGGGGGGGCTCGGTATGGCTACACCTTC. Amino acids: CASSYSSGGARYGYTF.

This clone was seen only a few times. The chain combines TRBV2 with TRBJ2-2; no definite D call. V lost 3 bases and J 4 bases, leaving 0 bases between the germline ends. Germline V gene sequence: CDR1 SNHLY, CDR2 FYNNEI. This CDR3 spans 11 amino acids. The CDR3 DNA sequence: TGTGCCAGCAGTGACACCGGGGAGCTGTTTTTT. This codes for CASSDTGELFF. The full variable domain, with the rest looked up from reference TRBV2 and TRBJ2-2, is EPEVTQTPSHQVTQMGQEVILRCVPISNHLYFYWYRQILGQKVEFLVSFYNNEISEKSEIFDDQFSVERPDGSNFTLKIRSTKLEDSAMYFCASSDTGELFFGEGSRLTVL.

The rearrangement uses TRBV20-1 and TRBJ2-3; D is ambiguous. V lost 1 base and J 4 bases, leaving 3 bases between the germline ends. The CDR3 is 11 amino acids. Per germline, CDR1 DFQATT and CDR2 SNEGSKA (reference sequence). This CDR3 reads CSARGPDTQYF. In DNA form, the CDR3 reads TGCAGTGCTAGAGGACCAGATACGCAGTATTTT.

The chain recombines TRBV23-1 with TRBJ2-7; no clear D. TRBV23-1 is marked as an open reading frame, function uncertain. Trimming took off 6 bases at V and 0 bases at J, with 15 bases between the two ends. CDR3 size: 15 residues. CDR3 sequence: CASRRGSLSSYEQYF. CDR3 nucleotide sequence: TGCGCCAGCAGGAGAGGCTCCCTCAGCTCCTACGAGCAGTACTTC.

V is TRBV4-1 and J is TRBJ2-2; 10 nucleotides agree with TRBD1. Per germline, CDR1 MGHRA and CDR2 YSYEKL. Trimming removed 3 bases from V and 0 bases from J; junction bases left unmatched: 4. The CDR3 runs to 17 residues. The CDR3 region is CASSHTGTGANTGELFF. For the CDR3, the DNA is TGCGCCAGCAGCCACACCGGGACAGGGGCGAACACCGGGGAGCTGTTTTTT.

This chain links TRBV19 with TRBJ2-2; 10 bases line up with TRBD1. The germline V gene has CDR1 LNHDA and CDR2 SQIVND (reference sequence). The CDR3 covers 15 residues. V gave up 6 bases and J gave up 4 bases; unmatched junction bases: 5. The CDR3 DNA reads TGTGCCAGTAGAGGGACAGGGGCGGGCACCGGGGAGCTGTTTTTT. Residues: CASRGTGAGTGELFF.

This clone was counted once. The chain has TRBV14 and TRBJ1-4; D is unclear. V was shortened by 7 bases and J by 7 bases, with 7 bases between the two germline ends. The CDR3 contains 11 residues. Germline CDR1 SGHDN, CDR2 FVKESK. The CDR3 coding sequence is TGTGCCAGCATTCCCGGTGAAAAACTGTTTTTT. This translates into CASIPGEKLFF.

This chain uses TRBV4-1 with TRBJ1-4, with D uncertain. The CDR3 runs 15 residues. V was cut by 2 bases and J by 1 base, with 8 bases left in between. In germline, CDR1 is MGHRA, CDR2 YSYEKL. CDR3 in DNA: TGCGCCAGCAGCCAAACCCACATAACTAATGAAAAACTGTTTTTT. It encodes CASSQTHITNEKLFF.

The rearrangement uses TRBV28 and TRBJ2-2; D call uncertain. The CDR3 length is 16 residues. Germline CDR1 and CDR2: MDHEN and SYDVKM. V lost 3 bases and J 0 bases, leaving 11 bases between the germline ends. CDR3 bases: TGTGCCAGCAGTTTGTACGGATTCGCGAACACCGGGGAGCTGTTTTTT. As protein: CASSLYGFANTGELFF. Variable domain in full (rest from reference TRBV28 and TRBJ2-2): DVKVTQSSRYLVKRTGEKVFLECVQDMDHENMFWYRQDPGLGLRLIYFSYDVKMKEKGDIPEGYSVSREKKERFSLILESASTNQTSMYLCASSLYGFANTGELFFGEGSRLTVL.

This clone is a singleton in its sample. CDR3 amino acids: CASSLNFQEQFF. The DNA for the CDR3 is TGCGCCAGCAGCCTCAACTTCCAAGAGCAGTTCTTC. The V and J genes are TRBV5-1 and TRBJ2-1; the D is unclear. Trimming cost V 4 bases and J 10 bases, with 12 bases left between them. This CDR3 is 12 amino acids long. In germline, CDR1 is SGHRS, CDR2 YFSETQ.